The 28 T cell receptor beta chains below come from one sample, sequenced in a study of CD8+ T cells in alopecia areata. Reverse transcribed after extraction, RNA yielded cDNA as the sequencing template. The method was immunoSEQ multiplex PCR; TCRdb's version includes in-frame clones alone and lacks a portion of them. The sample has some 240,000 clones, less than 75% seen once. Treatment meaning: oral pan-JAK inhibitor, 5-10 mg twice daily. Here the sequenced sample was CD4+ T cells sorted from blood, taken at week 4, from a patient treated with tofacitinib. The source is a human donor with alopecia areata.

The rearrangement links TRBV30 to TRBJ1-4, with no clear D. V was shortened by 1 base and J by 8 bases, with 11 bases between the two germline ends. The germline V gene has CDR1 GTSNPN and CDR2 SVGIG (reference sequence). The CDR3 has 13 amino acids. In DNA form, the CDR3 reads TGTGCCTGGAGTGACGGTGTGGGGGAAAAACTGTTTTTT. It yields the protein CAWSDGVGEKLFF.

Ten or more counts support this clone. The CDR3 DNA sequence: TGCGCCACCACTCCCCAGGGACAGGGGCCTGGGGCCAACGTCCTGACTTTC. Its translation is CATTPQGQGPGANVLTF. The chain combines TRBV5-1 with TRBJ2-6; 10 nucleotides agree with TRBD1. Trimming took 9 bases from V and 2 from J; bases not matched to a gene: 11. The CDR3 length is 17 residues. CDR1 and CDR2 from the germline V gene are SGHRS and YFSETQ. The full variable domain, in which reference TRBV5-1 and TRBJ2-6 provide the parts outside the CDR3, is KAGVTQTPRYLIKTRGQQVTLSCSPISGHRSVSWYQQTPGQGLQFLFEYFSETQRNKGNFPGRFSGRQFSNSRSEMNVSTLELGDSALYLCATTPQGQGPGANVLTFGAGSRLTVL.

The V gene is TRBV29-1, the J gene TRBJ1-6; D might be TRBD1 (6 bases). The V gene lost 5 bases and the J gene lost 6 bases, with 11 bases spanning the gap. The CDR3 consists of 13 residues. Germline CDR1 is SQVTM and CDR2 is ANQGSEA. The CDR3 region is CSVSGGANSPLHF. CDR3 bases: TGCAGCGTTTCTGGGGGGGCTAATTCACCCCTCCACTTT.

The chain recombines TRBV29-1 with TRBJ2-2, with 9 bases aligning to TRBD1. Germline V gene data show CDR1 as SQVTM and CDR2 as ANQGSEA. This CDR3 has 15 residues. The V segment lost 7 bases and the J segment 0 bases; nucleotides outside the gene matches: 6. DNA of the CDR3: TGCAGCGCCGGACAGGGGCCACCGAACACCGGGGAGCTGTTTTTT. It is translated as CSAGQGPPNTGELFF.

For this clone: This specimen includes other DNA sequences encoding the same CDR3. The chain is built from TRBV10-3 and TRBJ2-3; D not certain. V lost 3 bases, J lost 5 bases, and 3 bases lay in between. Germline V gene lookup returns CDR1 ENHRY and CDR2 SYGVKD. The length of the CDR3 is 11 residues. The DNA of the CDR3 is TGTGCCATCAGTGATAAAGATACGCAGTATTTT. Its translation: CAISDKDTQYF.

The gene calls are TRBV5-1 and TRBJ1-3; a possible D gene is TRBD1 (5 bases). Deletions cut 4 bases from V and 0 bases from J, with 14 bases between. The CDR3 contains 16 residues. The V gene's germline CDR1 is SGHRS and CDR2 YFSETQ. In DNA form, the CDR3 reads TGCGCCAGCAGCCTGGGGGTTCAGAACTCTGGAAACACCATATATTTT. This translates into CASSLGVQNSGNTIYF.

This clone has a count of ten or more. The same CDR3 can be traced to other DNA sequences in this sample. CDR3 DNA sequence: TGTGCCAGCAGCTTAGGACAGGGGGCCTACGAGCAGTACTTC. Translating it yields CASSLGQGAYEQYF. This chain joins TRBV5-6 and TRBJ2-7, with TRBD1 identical over 10 bases. This CDR3 spans 14 amino acids. Germline V lookup: CDR1 SGHDT, CDR2 YYEEEE. Trimming cost V 2 bases and J 2 bases; bases outside gene matches: 1.

This chain's CDR3 is CASSQSRFSDTQYF. CDR3 coding DNA: TGCGCCAGCAGCCAATCTAGGTTTTCTGATACGCAGTATTTT. The chain has TRBV4-3 and TRBJ2-3; D is undetermined. The CDR3 is 14 residues long. The V and J ends lost 2 bases and 6 bases respectively, with 12 bases between them. Germline values: CDR1 LGHNA, CDR2 YSLEER.

The gene calls are TRBV29-1 and TRBJ2-7, with D tentatively TRBD1 (6 bases). V was cut by 2 bases and J by 5 bases, with 13 bases left in between. Germline CDR1 and CDR2: SQVTM and ANQGSEA. The CDR3 totals 13 residues. The CDR3 nucleotides read TGCAGCGTTGAACTACAGGGCAGGAACGAGCAGTACTTC. It encodes CSVELQGRNEQYF.

This clone was recorded a few times. CDR3 amino acids: CASSLLTGDYEQYF. In nucleotides, the CDR3 is TGTGCCAGCAGCTTACTCACAGGAGACTACGAGCAGTACTTC. The rearrangement links TRBV7-9 to TRBJ2-7; maybe TRBD1 (5 bases). The ends were cut back, 2 bases at V and 3 bases at J, with 11 bases in the middle. The CDR3 length is 14 residues. Germline V gene lookup returns CDR1 SEHNR and CDR2 FQNEAQ (reference sequence).

The chain combines TRBV9 with TRBJ1-5, with TRBD1 matching over 9 bases. V lost 2 bases and J lost 5; bases outside the gene matches: 5. The CDR3 sequence is 15 residues long. Germline V gives CDR1 SGDLS, CDR2 YYNGEE. CDR3 in DNA: TGTGCCAGCAGCGTCACAGGGGGCTTGGATCAGCCCCAGCATTTT. The encoded protein is CASSVTGGLDQPQHF.

This rearrangement joins TRBV7-2 to TRBJ2-1; D is unclear. Germline V gene data show CDR1 as SGHTA and CDR2 as FQGNSA. Trimming removed 2 bases at V and 4 bases at J, with 6 bases between. The CDR3 spans 13 residues. The chain's CDR3 is CASSLNSYNEQFF. CDR3 sequence (DNA): TGTGCCAGCAGCTTAAACTCGTACAATGAGCAGTTCTTC.

The rearrangement joins TRBV29-1 to TRBJ1-1, with D uncertain. CDR3 size: 16 residues. Trimming took 3 bases from V and 1 from J, leaving 18 bases between them. Germline V gene data show CDR1 as SQVTM and CDR2 as ANQGSEA. The CDR3 spells CSVELSWGVGNTEAFF. The DNA of the CDR3 is TGCAGCGTTGAGTTGTCGTGGGGTGTTGGGAACACTGAAGCTTTCTTT.

The chain joins TRBV20-1 to TRBJ1-1; D is uncertain. Trimming took off 5 bases at V and 1 base at J, with 5 bases between the two ends. Per the germline V gene, CDR1 is DFQATT and CDR2 is SNEGSKA (reference sequence). The CDR3 is made up of 11 amino acids. The CDR3 DNA reads TGCAGTGCTTTTTGGAACACTGAAGCTTTCTTT. It specifies CSAFWNTEAFF.

The rearrangement uses TRBV29-1 and TRBJ1-2; TRBD1 might be the D (6 bases). The ends were cut back, 1 base at V and 4 bases at J, with 13 bases in the middle. The CDR3 loop spans 14 amino acids. Germline-derived CDR1 and CDR2 are SQVTM and ANQGSEA. This CDR3 is CSVEAGALSYGYTF. CDR3 DNA: TGCAGCGTTGAAGCAGGGGCTCTGAGCTATGGCTACACCTTC. Combining the CDR3 with reference TRBV29-1 and TRBJ1-2 gives the whole variable domain SAVISQKPSRDICQRGTSLTIQCQVDSQVTMMFWYRQQPGQSLTLIATANQGSEATYESGFVIDKFPISRPNLTFSTLTVSNMSPEDSSIYLCSVEAGALSYGYTFGSGTRLTVV.

The chain combines TRBV2 with TRBJ2-5; D gene unclear. V dropped 11 bases and J dropped 1 base, with 11 bases sitting between them. CDR1 and CDR2 from the germline V gene are SNHLY and FYNNEI. The CDR3 is 12 residues long. CDR3 sequence: CAGRRVQETQYF. The CDR3 DNA follows: TGTGCCGGCCGTAGGGTCCAAGAGACCCAGTACTTC.

Notes on this clone: This same CDR3 is encoded by further DNA sequences in the sample. V gene TRBV15 combines with J gene TRBJ2-3, with a possible D match to TRBD2 (6 bases). V lost 5 bases to trimming and J lost 3 bases, with 12 bases between them. There are 14 residues in the CDR3. Germline loops: CDR1 LNHNV, CDR2 YYDKDF (reference sequence). For the CDR3, the DNA is TGTGCCACCAGCCGCAGAGGAGGGACAGATACGCAGTATTTT. Encoded protein: CATSRRGGTDTQYF.

This clone was detected many times. This chain uses TRBV7-2 with TRBJ1-5, with D possibly matching TRBD1 (5 bases). Germline CDR1 is SGHTA and CDR2 is FQGNSA. V lost 5 bases, J lost 10 bases, and 24 bases lay in between. The CDR3 covers 16 residues. The chain's CDR3 is CASSLDRGVELAPQHF. CDR3 in DNA: TGTGCCAGCAGCCTCGATAGGGGAGTCGAATTGGCTCCCCAGCATTTT.

About this clone: The same CDR3 can be traced to other DNA sequences in this sample. The chain is built from TRBV15 and TRBJ1-2; D is possibly TRBD1 (6 bases). V shed 0 bases and J shed 1 base, with 6 bases lying between them. Germline V gene data show CDR1 as LNHNV and CDR2 as YYDKDF (reference sequence). The CDR3 sequence is 14 residues long. The CDR3 here is CATSRDRGNYGYTF. The CDR3 coding sequence is TGTGCCACCAGCAGAGACAGGGGTAACTATGGCTACACCTTC.

This clone was observed a few times. This rearrangement joins TRBV7-6 to TRBJ2-3, with 8 nucleotides matching TRBD2. The ends lost 1 base at V and 2 bases at J; junction bases unmatched: 5. Germline loops: CDR1 SGHVS, CDR2 FNYEAQ. The CDR3 runs to 16 residues. The CDR3 here is CASSLGSGGNTDTQYF. In DNA, the CDR3 is TGTGCCAGCAGCTTAGGCAGCGGGGGAAACACAGATACGCAGTATTTT. Supplemented by reference TRBV7-6 and TRBJ2-3, the full variable domain reads GAGVSQSPRYKVTKRGQDVALRCDPISGHVSLYWYRQALGQGPEFLTYFNYEAQQDKSGLPNDRFSAERPEGSISTLTIQRTEQRDSAMYRCASSLGSGGNTDTQYFGPGTRLTVL.

This clone appeared a few times. The chain joins TRBV10-3 to TRBJ2-2; 7 nucleotides agree with TRBD1. Trimming took 2 bases from V and 8 from J; bases not matched to a gene: 5. CDR1 is ENHRY and CDR2 is SYGVKD in the germline V gene. The CDR3 covers 14 residues. CDR3 in DNA: TGTGCCATCAGTGAGACGGACAGGAGGGGGGAGCTGTTTTTT. The encoded protein is CAISETDRRGELFF.

This chain joins TRBV5-6 and TRBJ1-2, with a weak D call TRBD1 (5 bases). Germline CDR1 SGHDT, CDR2 YYEEEE. The ends were cut back, 1 base at V and 1 base at J, with 14 bases in the middle. This CDR3 is 16 amino acids long. CDR3 in DNA: TGTGCCAGCAGCTTGCACAGGACGAGTGGTAACTATGGCTACACCTTC. Translated: CASSLHRTSGNYGYTF.

Details on this clone: At one end the junction does not follow the germline gene, possibly because of a read error. J is TRBJ1-6 and V is TRBV14; D unresolved. Germline assignment: CDR1 SGHDN and CDR2 FVKESK. This CDR3 is 14 amino acids long. The CDR3 sequence is CASSQVSFNSPLHF. CDR3 sequence (DNA): TGTGCCAGCAGCCAAGTCTCCTTTAATTCACCCCTCCACTTT.

The J gene is TRBJ1-1, the V gene TRBV4-1; weak D call: TRBD1 (5 bases). Germline CDR1 is MGHRA and CDR2 is YSYEKL. The length of the CDR3 is 17 residues. V was cut by 4 bases and J by 1 base, with 19 bases left in between. The CDR3 DNA sequence: TGCGCCAGCAGCCCGCCCCCCTCAACCAGGGCGAACACTGAAGCTTTCTTT. Residues: CASSPPPSTRANTEAFF.

This clone has a handful of counts. The chain links TRBV4-3 to TRBJ2-1, with a possible D match to TRBD1 (6 bases). The germline V and J ends were trimmed by 0 bases and 4 bases, with 10 bases remaining between them. Looked up from germline, CDR1 is LGHNA and CDR2 is YSLEER. The CDR3 contains 15 residues. For the CDR3, the DNA is TGCGCCAGCAGCCAAGAAAAGGACAGTTACAATGAGCAGTTCTTC. Translation: CASSQEKDSYNEQFF.

There are a few counts of this clone. This sequence joins TRBV19 and TRBJ1-1; tentatively, D is TRBD1 (6 bases). Germline CDR1 and CDR2: LNHDA and SQIVND (reference sequence). The CDR3 has 14 amino acids. Between the trimmed V and J ends, which lost 4 bases and 0 bases, there was a span of 9 bases. The CDR3 loop reads CASSTTGVNTEAFF. As DNA, the CDR3 is TGTGCCAGTAGTACGACAGGCGTGAACACTGAAGCTTTCTTT.

This clone was counted between two and nine times. J is TRBJ2-7 and V is TRBV29-1, with 9 bases that match TRBD1. The junction had 5 bases not matched to a gene; V was cut back by 5 bases and J by 3 bases. The germline V gene encodes CDR1 SQVTM and CDR2 ANQGSEA. The CDR3 spans 13 residues. CDR3 DNA: TGCAGCGTTCAAGGGACAGGGATCTACGAGCAGTACTTC. Translation: CSVQGTGIYEQYF.

The V gene is TRBV5-1, the J gene TRBJ1-1; maybe TRBD1 (6 bases). V dropped 10 bases and J dropped 1 base, with 14 bases sitting between them. Germline V lookup: CDR1 SGHRS, CDR2 YFSETQ. This CDR3 has 13 amino acids. The CDR3 sequence is CASRGARNTEAFF. CDR3 in DNA: TGCGCCTCCAGGGGAGCGAGGAACACTGAAGCTTTCTTT.